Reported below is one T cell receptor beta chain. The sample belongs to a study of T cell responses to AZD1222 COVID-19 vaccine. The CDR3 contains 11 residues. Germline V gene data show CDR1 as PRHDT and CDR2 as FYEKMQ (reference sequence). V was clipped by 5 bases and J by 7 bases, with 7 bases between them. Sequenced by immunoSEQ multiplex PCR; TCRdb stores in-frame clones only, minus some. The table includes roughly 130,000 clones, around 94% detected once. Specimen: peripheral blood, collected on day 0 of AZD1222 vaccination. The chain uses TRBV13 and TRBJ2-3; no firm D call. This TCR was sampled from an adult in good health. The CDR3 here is CASSPQNTQYF. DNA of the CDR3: TGTGCCAGCAGCCCCCAAAATACGCAGTATTTT.